The rows below give T cell receptor beta chains drawn from one sample of a study of beta chain features in type 1 diabetes. Repertoires were generated with immunoSEQ multiplex PCR, while TCRdb's copy carries only in-frame clones and drops some. This sample yields approximately 170,000 clones, of which approximately 62% are seen a single time; about 0.089% belongs to the top ten. Sequences were obtained from naive CD4+ T cells from blood. These receptors were taken from a man younger than 40 with type 1 diabetes. CDR3s include the opening cysteine and the closing phenylalanine or tryptophan. D genes are given only for firm matches. Size values are once, few and many counts, or a class for expanded clones, and some rows have none.

CDR3nt: TGTGCCAGCAGACCCGGGACAGTGAACACCGGGGAGCTGTTTTTT; CDR3aa: CASRPGTVNTGELFF; abundance: .; len: 15; d_gene: TRBD1; v_gene: TRBV11-2; j_gene: TRBJ2-2
CDR3nt: TGTGCCAGCAGTTCTCCCGGTATTCCAGATACGCAGTATTTT; CDR3aa: CASSSPGIPDTQYF; abundance: .; len: 14; d_gene: .; v_gene: TRBV27; j_gene: TRBJ2-3
CDR3nt: TGCGCCAGCAGCCAAGAAGGGGGACAGGGGGTGAAGGCCAAAAACATTCAGTACTTC; CDR3aa: CASSQEGGQGVKAKNIQYF; abundance: .; len: 19; d_gene: TRBD1; v_gene: TRBV4-1; j_gene: TRBJ2-4
CDR3nt: TGTGCCACCAGCACCCGGACAGGAGGCGAGACCCAGTACTTC; CDR3aa: CATSTRTGGETQYF; abundance: few; len: 14; d_gene: TRBD1; v_gene: TRBV15; j_gene: TRBJ2-5
CDR3nt: TGCGCCAGCAGCCTGGACAGTAGCTCCTACAATGAGCAGTTCTTC; CDR3aa: CASSLDSSSYNEQFF; abundance: .; len: 15; d_gene: .; v_gene: TRBV4-3; j_gene: TRBJ2-1
CDR3nt: TGCGCCAGCAGCCAAGCGCGGCGGAGCTCCTACGAGCAGTACTTC; CDR3aa: CASSQARRSSYEQYF; abundance: .; len: 15; d_gene: .; v_gene: TRBV4-3; j_gene: TRBJ2-7
CDR3nt: TGTGCCAGCTCCCCCCCGGGACAGGTAGTCCATGAGCAGTTCTTC; CDR3aa: CASSPPGQVVHEQFF; abundance: .; len: 15; d_gene: TRBD1; v_gene: TRBV18; j_gene: TRBJ2-1
CDR3nt: TGCAGTGCTGCGATAGACAATGAGCAGTTCTTC; CDR3aa: CSAAIDNEQFF; abundance: .; len: 11; d_gene: .; v_gene: TRBV20-1; j_gene: TRBJ2-1
CDR3nt: TGTGCCATCAGTGACGGGGACAGGACGTTTCTCTCTGGGGCCAACGTCCTGACTTTC; CDR3aa: CAISDGDRTFLSGANVLTF; abundance: few; len: 19; d_gene: TRBD1; v_gene: TRBV10-3; j_gene: TRBJ2-6
CDR3nt: TGTGCCTGGAGTGGGAGGAACCAAGAGACCCAGTACTTC; CDR3aa: CAWSGRNQETQYF; abundance: .; len: 13; d_gene: .; v_gene: TRBV30; j_gene: TRBJ2-5
CDR3nt: TGTGCCAGCAGCTTTGGACTCTATGGCTACACCTTC; CDR3aa: CASSFGLYGYTF; abundance: .; len: 12; d_gene: .; v_gene: TRBV7-9; j_gene: TRBJ1-2
CDR3nt: TGTGCCAGCAGCTTAGGGTACCGTAGGGAAACTTCGAACACTGAAGCTTTCTTT; CDR3aa: CASSLGYRRETSNTEAFF; abundance: few; len: 18; d_gene: .; v_gene: TRBV13; j_gene: TRBJ1-1
CDR3nt: TGTGCCAGCAGCTTACAACAGGGCTCTGAAGCTTTCTTT; CDR3aa: CASSLQQGSEAFF; abundance: .; len: 13; d_gene: .; v_gene: TRBV7-9; j_gene: TRBJ1-1
CDR3nt: TGCAGTGCTTTCGGACAGGAGCAGTACTTC; CDR3aa: CSAFGQEQYF; abundance: once; len: 10; d_gene: .; v_gene: TRBV20-1; j_gene: TRBJ2-7
CDR3nt: TGTGCCAGCAGGTACAGGGGTTCACCCCTCCACTTT; CDR3aa: CASRYRGSPLHF; abundance: few; len: 12; d_gene: TRBD1; v_gene: TRBV7-2; j_gene: TRBJ1-6
CDR3nt: TGTGCCAGCAGCTTTGGGCGGCAAGAGACCCAGTACTTC; CDR3aa: CASSFGRQETQYF; abundance: .; len: 13; d_gene: .; v_gene: TRBV7-9; j_gene: TRBJ2-5
CDR3nt: TGTGCCAGCAGCGACGGACAGCCGTACAATGAGCAGTTCTTC; CDR3aa: CASSDGQPYNEQFF; abundance: .; len: 14; d_gene: .; v_gene: TRBV7-2; j_gene: TRBJ2-1
CDR3nt: TGCAGCGTCGAACTTACCGGGACCTACAATGAGCAGTTCTTC; CDR3aa: CSVELTGTYNEQFF; abundance: .; len: 14; d_gene: .; v_gene: TRBV29-1; j_gene: TRBJ2-1
CDR3nt: TGTGCCAGCAGCTTACGCCCTTTGCGAAGGGGGAACAATGAGCAGTTCTTC; CDR3aa: CASSLRPLRRGNNEQFF; abundance: once; len: 17; d_gene: .; v_gene: TRBV13; j_gene: TRBJ2-1
CDR3nt: TGTGCCAGCAGTCCTTTGGGGATGGTCGAGCAGTACTTC; CDR3aa: CASSPLGMVEQYF; abundance: .; len: 13; d_gene: .; v_gene: TRBV7-7; j_gene: TRBJ2-7
CDR3nt: TGTGCCAGCAGCCCTGGTGGGGGCACAGATACGCAGTATTTT; CDR3aa: CASSPGGGTDTQYF; abundance: .; len: 14; d_gene: .; v_gene: TRBV7-2; j_gene: TRBJ2-3
CDR3nt: TGTGCCAGCAGCCAAGGACCGACAGGCAAAAGCTCCTACAATGAGCAGTTCTTC; CDR3aa: CASSQGPTGKSSYNEQFF; abundance: .; len: 18; d_gene: .; v_gene: TRBV14; j_gene: TRBJ2-1
CDR3nt: TGTGCCAGCAGCGCAGGAAGGACACAGGCCGGGGAGCTGTTTTTT; CDR3aa: CASSAGRTQAGELFF; abundance: .; len: 15; d_gene: .; v_gene: TRBV9; j_gene: TRBJ2-2
CDR3nt: TGTGCCAGCAGCTGGGACACCTACGAGCAGTACTTC; CDR3aa: CASSWDTYEQYF; abundance: .; len: 12; d_gene: .; v_gene: TRBV27; j_gene: TRBJ2-7
CDR3nt: TGTGCCTGGAGTCCAGGGCCAGGGGCCAACGTCCTGACTTTC; CDR3aa: CAWSPGPGANVLTF; abundance: few; len: 14; d_gene: .; v_gene: TRBV30; j_gene: TRBJ2-6
CDR3nt: TGTGCCAGCAGCCAAGATCTAGACAGGGGCTACGAGCAGTACTTC; CDR3aa: CASSQDLDRGYEQYF; abundance: .; len: 15; d_gene: TRBD1; v_gene: TRBV14; j_gene: TRBJ2-7
CDR3nt: TGTGCCTGGAGTGGACACCATACAGGAACCTGGTTT; CDR3aa: CAWSGHHTGTWF; abundance: .; len: 12; d_gene: .; v_gene: TRBV30; j_gene: TRBJ1-3
CDR3nt: TGTGCCAGCAGTGATTCCGGGACAGGGGGAGTCGAGCAGTACTTC; CDR3aa: CASSDSGTGGVEQYF; abundance: .; len: 15; d_gene: TRBD1; v_gene: TRBV25-1; j_gene: TRBJ2-7
CDR3nt: TGTGCCAGCAGCATAACCGGGGAGCTGTTTTTT; CDR3aa: CASSITGELFF; abundance: few; len: 11; d_gene: .; v_gene: TRBV21-1; j_gene: TRBJ2-2
CDR3nt: TGCGCCAGCAGCCAATACAGCTATGGCTACACCTTC; CDR3aa: CASSQYSYGYTF; abundance: .; len: 12; d_gene: .; v_gene: TRBV4-3; j_gene: TRBJ1-2
CDR3nt: TGTGCCAGCAGTGGCGGACTAGGGATCTCCTACAATGAGCAGTTCTTC; CDR3aa: CASSGGLGISYNEQFF; abundance: .; len: 16; d_gene: TRBD2; v_gene: TRBV6-1; j_gene: TRBJ2-1
CDR3nt: TGCAGTGCTAGCCGTCTGGATACGCAGTATTTT; CDR3aa: CSASRLDTQYF; abundance: .; len: 11; d_gene: .; v_gene: TRBV20-1; j_gene: TRBJ2-3
CDR3nt: TGTGCCAGCTCACCAGTAGCGGGGGACAATGAGCAGTTCTTC; CDR3aa: CASSPVAGDNEQFF; abundance: .; len: 14; d_gene: TRBD2; v_gene: TRBV18; j_gene: TRBJ2-1
CDR3nt: TGTGCCAGCAGACAAGAGACCCAGTACTTC; CDR3aa: CASRQETQYF; abundance: few; len: 10; d_gene: .; v_gene: TRBV2; j_gene: TRBJ2-5
CDR3nt: TGCGCCAGCAGCTTGGGACAGGGAGGCTCACCCCTCCACTTT; CDR3aa: CASSLGQGGSPLHF; abundance: .; len: 14; d_gene: TRBD1; v_gene: TRBV5-1; j_gene: TRBJ1-6
CDR3nt: TGTGCCTGGAGCCCGGGGGCGTCTCCCGTCTACGAGCAGTACTTC; CDR3aa: CAWSPGASPVYEQYF; abundance: few; len: 15; d_gene: .; v_gene: TRBV30; j_gene: TRBJ2-7
CDR3nt: TGCGCCAGCAGTCAAGCGCTAGCGGGGGCTTGGAATGAGCAGTTCTTC; CDR3aa: CASSQALAGAWNEQFF; abundance: .; len: 16; d_gene: TRBD2; v_gene: TRBV23-1; j_gene: TRBJ2-1
CDR3nt: TGCGCCAATCGATTGAGGGCCCGAGCCAAAAACATTCAGTACTTC; CDR3aa: CANRLRARAKNIQYF; abundance: few; len: 15; d_gene: .; v_gene: TRBV23-1; j_gene: TRBJ2-4
CDR3nt: TGTGCCAGCCAGTCCATTTCACCCCTCCACTTT; CDR3aa: CASQSISPLHF; abundance: .; len: 11; d_gene: .; v_gene: TRBV2; j_gene: TRBJ1-6
CDR3nt: TGTGCCAGCTCACCAGGGACAGATACGCAGTATTTT; CDR3aa: CASSPGTDTQYF; abundance: .; len: 12; d_gene: .; v_gene: TRBV18; j_gene: TRBJ2-3
CDR3nt: TGTGCCAGCAGCCCTGACACAGATACGCAGTATTTT; CDR3aa: CASSPDTDTQYF; abundance: .; len: 12; d_gene: .; v_gene: TRBV5-6; j_gene: TRBJ2-3
CDR3nt: TGTGCCAGCAGTTACCAGGGGGCATCCTACGAGCAGTACTTC; CDR3aa: CASSYQGASYEQYF; abundance: .; len: 14; d_gene: TRBD1; v_gene: TRBV6-5; j_gene: TRBJ2-7
CDR3nt: TGCGCCAGCAGCTTCTCGGACGGTCCCTACGAGCAGTACTTC; CDR3aa: CASSFSDGPYEQYF; abundance: .; len: 14; d_gene: .; v_gene: TRBV5-1; j_gene: TRBJ2-7